What follows describes a single TCR beta chain. What it recognizes is unknown. This may be a read error: a much more frequent sequence differs by one nucleotide. Given the absence of the conserved phenylalanine or tryptophan at the CDR3 end, a read error is likely. The template was RNA from unsorted bulk tissue. This entry belongs to a study of tumor and adjacent non-tumor tissue in lung cancer. Across the whole study: On average, productive TCRbeta reads reached some 4.4 million per sample.

The library came from three nested PCR rounds adapted from ARM-PCR protocols. TCRdb used MiXCR to reprocess the multiplex PCR reads, holding one entry per CDR3 protein. Among some 99,000 distinct CDR3 sequences, roughly 80% were seen once, and the ten largest hold around a third. Study results and limitations: Tumor repertoires had a smaller top 100 clone share than normal lung. Tumor tissue had significantly higher TCR diversity than normal lung.

Germline V gene sequence: CDR1 DFQATT, CDR2 SNEGSKA (reference sequence). The CDR3 is 14 residues long. With 0 bases removed from V and 12 bases from J, the gap between germline ends came to 18 bases. This sequence joins TRBV20-1 and TRBJ2-1, with D unclear. The sequencing sample was made of lung tumor tissue. The TCR originated in an older woman with non-small cell lung cancer. The CDR3 reads CSARELTGSRAQFS. The CDR3 DNA is TGCAGTGCTAGAGAGCTCACCGGGTCTAGGGCGCAGTTCTCC.